This T cell receptor (beta chain) was obtained from a study of cytomegalovirus exposure and HLA in healthy donors. Study-level findings and limits: The tendency of first-cohort TCR clusters to co-occur in the 90 to 150 validation repertoires emerged from a later analysis.

This clone was detected once. Its specificity is unknown. Here immunoSEQ multiplex PCR was the method, and the copy in TCRdb shows in-frame clones only, minus some. The table has some 41,000 clones, approximately 93% seen once. Sequences were obtained from PBMCs. This receptor was taken from a woman between 18 and 30 years old in good health and CMV-seronegative.

The CDR3 DNA reads as TGTGCCTGGAGATCGACAGGGGCCAGCAATCAGCCCCAGCATTTT. It is translated as CAWRSTGASNQPQHF. J is TRBJ1-5 and V is TRBV30, with 8 bases aligning to TRBD1. Germline assignment: CDR1 GTSNPN and CDR2 SVGIG (reference sequence). The CDR3 loop spans 15 amino acids. V shed 3 bases, J shed 1 base, and the junction held 5 bases outside the gene matches.